These T cell receptor beta chains were read from a single sample in a study of vaccination effects on CD4 cells after COVID-19. Sequencing was performed with immunoSEQ multiplex PCR; in TCRdb, only in-frame clones are kept and a portion is missing. This sample carries about 41,000 clones, approximately 80% of them seen once, and the ten largest clones take 2.9%. Their antigen targets remain unknown. Source: CD4+ T cells from PBMCs cultured with HCoV-NL63 spike peptides, taken before COVID-19 vaccination. Receptors originate from a human donor who received a COVID-19 vaccine. CDR3s include the opening cysteine and the closing phenylalanine or tryptophan. The order of the fields is CDR3 length, D gene, V gene, J gene, clone size, CDR3 protein, CDR3 DNA. The D gene is left open where the match is weak. Clone size appears in some rows only: once, few, many, or a class for an expanded clone.

>15|.|TRBV5-3|TRBJ1-5|.
CARSLVGDPNQPQHF
TGTGCCAGAAGCTTAGTAGGGGACCCCAATCAGCCCCAGCATTTT
>15|TRBD1|TRBV5-8|TRBJ2-2|.
CASSPPNRGTGELFF
TGTGCCAGCAGCCCGCCGAACAGGGGCACCGGGGAGCTGTTTTTT
>13|.|TRBV6-5|TRBJ1-2|.
CASSYSRGHGYTF
TGTGCCAGCAGTTACTCTCGTGGGCATGGCTACACCTTC
>17|.|TRBV10-3|TRBJ2-4|.
CAISDSSNSLAKNIQYF
TGTGCCATCAGTGATTCCTCGAATTCCCTAGCCAAAAACATTCAGTACTTC
>14|.|TRBV18|TRBJ1-1|.
CASSQDRKNTEAFF
TGTGCCAGCTCACAGGACAGAAAGAACACTGAAGCTTTCTTT
>14|.|TRBV18|TRBJ2-5|.
CASRDQTGVETQYF
TGTGCCAGCCGAGACCAGACAGGCGTGGAGACCCAGTACTTC
>15|.|TRBV5-1|TRBJ1-2|.
CASSLSGQADIGYTF
TGCGCCAGCAGCCTATCGGGCCAGGCTGACATCGGCTACACCTTC
>14|.|TRBV28|TRBJ2-1|once
CASGPTPSYNEQFF
TGTGCCAGCGGCCCGACACCGTCCTACAATGAGCAGTTCTTC
>14|TRBD1|TRBV5-1|TRBJ2-5|once
CASSLRTGQETQYF
TGCGCCAGCAGCTTGAGGACAGGCCAAGAGACCCAGTACTTC
>14|.|TRBV15|TRBJ1-2|.
CATSRDWGNYGYTF
TGTGCCACCAGCAGAGATTGGGGAAACTATGGCTACACCTTC
>13|.|TRBV7-3|TRBJ2-5|.
CASSLRQQETQYF
TGTGCCAGCAGCTTAAGGCAGCAAGAGACCCAGTACTTC
>14|.|TRBV5-5|TRBJ1-4|few
CASTQTETNEKLFF
TGTGCCAGCACCCAGACAGAAACTAATGAAAAACTGTTTTTT
>12|.|TRBV29-1|TRBJ1-2|.
CSVPDGYYGYTF
TGCAGCGTCCCGGACGGGTACTATGGCTACACCTTC
>14|.|TRBV9|TRBJ1-2|few
CASTREGANYGYTF
TGTGCCAGCACCCGGGAAGGGGCAAACTATGGCTACACCTTC
>14|.|TRBV5-1|TRBJ1-1|.
CASSLSGENTEAFF
TGCGCCAGCAGCTTATCGGGGGAGAACACTGAAGCTTTCTTT